A single sample is the source of the 3 T cell receptor beta chains below, sequenced in a study of siplizumab effects on memory and regulatory T cells (dated by TCRdb to the late 2010s). Library generation was performed with the immunoSEQ multiplex PCR assay. TCRdb limited this immuneACCESS table to in-frame rearrangements with V and J called. A share of clones is missing; checked studies link under half to unresolved V genes, and the rest is unexplained. In all, the sample holds about 82,000 clones, and roughly 87% of those were seen once. The ten largest make up around 1.6% of the sample. Sequenced: Tregs sorted from blood. The receptors stem from a human donor in good health.

The V call is TRBV6-5, the J call TRBJ1-4; D may be TRBD1 (5 bases). V shed 4 bases and J shed 7 bases, with 16 bases lying between them. The V gene's germline CDR1 is MNHEY and CDR2 SVGAGI. The CDR3 length is 15 residues. The CDR3 coding sequence is TGTGCCAGCAGTTTCGTCGGGGGTCGTAGTGAAAAACTGTTTTTT. Translated: CASSFVGGRSEKLFF.

The chain combines TRBV2 with TRBJ2-7; D is unclear. Germline V gene sequence: CDR1 SNHLY, CDR2 FYNNEI. Deletions cut 6 bases from V and 0 bases from J, with 6 bases between. The CDR3 contains 12 residues. CDR3 sequence (DNA): TGTGCCAGCAGCGGCGCCTCCTACGAGCAGTACTTC. Its protein is CASSGASYEQYF.

As DNA, the CDR3 is TGTGCCATCTATAATGGACAGTCTACAGATACGCAGTATTTT. Protein product: CAIYNGQSTDTQYF. The rearrangement uses TRBV10-3 and TRBJ2-3; perhaps TRBD1 as D (6 bases). Germline V gene data show CDR1 as ENHRY and CDR2 as SYGVKD. The CDR3 covers 14 residues. The germline V and J ends were trimmed by 8 bases and 3 bases, with 15 bases remaining between them.